These 27 T cell receptor beta chains were all obtained from the same sample, sequenced in a study of T cell responses to AZD1222 COVID-19 vaccine. Generated by immunoSEQ multiplex PCR, the TCRdb table keeps only in-frame clones and is missing some. The sample includes roughly 80,000 clones, around 93% of them seen just once. The specimen comprised peripheral blood, sampled 28 days after the second AZD1222 dose. All receptors derive from an adult who received the AZD1222 COVID-19 vaccine.

The chain uses TRBV7-9 and TRBJ2-1; tentatively, D is TRBD2 (5 bases). CDR3 size: 14 residues. Deletions cut 5 bases from V and 4 bases from J, with 12 bases between. From germline, CDR1 is SEHNR and CDR2 FQNEAQ (reference sequence). In DNA, the CDR3 is TGTGCCAGCAGCCACAGCGGAGGTTACAATGAGCAGTTCTTC. It encodes CASSHSGGYNEQFF.

The chain combines TRBV15 with TRBJ2-5; a possible D gene is TRBD1 (5 bases). This CDR3 has 17 residues. V was shortened by 5 bases and J by 2 bases, with 21 bases between the two germline ends. Germline-derived CDR1 and CDR2 are LNHNV and YYDKDF (reference sequence). In nucleotides, the CDR3 is TGTGCCACCAGCGACCGATCGGGCCAGGGCCGACAAGAGACCCAGTACTTC. It specifies CATSDRSGQGRQETQYF. The full variable domain, its missing parts supplied by reference TRBV15 and TRBJ2-5, is DAMVIQNPRYQVTQFGKPVTLSCSQTLNHNVMYWYQQKSSQAPKLLFHYYDKDFNNEADTPDNFQSRRPNTSFCFLDIRSPGLGDTAMYLCATSDRSGQGRQETQYFGPGTRLLVL.

The chain links TRBV19 to TRBJ1-1; TRBD1 matches 9 bases. The CDR3 is 14 residues long. In germline, CDR1 is LNHDA, CDR2 SQIVND (reference sequence). V gave up 9 bases and J gave up 0 bases; unmatched junction bases: 5. In nucleotides, the CDR3 is TGTGCCAGCAAAGGGACAGGGATGAACACTGAAGCTTTCTTT. Its translation is CASKGTGMNTEAFF. The whole variable domain, filled in from reference TRBV19 and TRBJ1-1, reads DGGITQSPKYLFRKEGQNVTLSCEQNLNHDAMYWYRQDPGQGLRLIYYSQIVNDFQKGDIAEGYSVSREKKESFPLTVTSAQKNPTAFYLCASKGTGMNTEAFFGQGTRLTVV.

This clone showed up just once. The rearrangement links TRBV4-2 to TRBJ1-2; D is unclear. The CDR3 totals 15 residues. Trimming removed 0 bases from V and 4 bases from J, with 12 bases in between. CDR1 is LGHNA, CDR2 YNFKEQ, per germline. CDR3 sequence reads: CASSQDRTSIYGYTF. The CDR3 nucleotides read TGTGCCAGCAGCCAAGATAGGACGAGCATCTATGGCTACACCTTC.

The V call is TRBV6-5, the J call TRBJ1-1, with D perhaps TRBD1 (5 bases). The V gene's germline CDR1 is MNHEY and CDR2 SVGAGI. CDR3 length equals 15 residues. Between the trimmed V and J ends, which lost 7 bases and 0 bases, there was a span of 15 bases. As DNA, the CDR3 is TGTGCCAGCAACCCAGGGCCGCCGATGAACACTGAAGCTTTCTTT. Amino acid sequence: CASNPGPPMNTEAFF.

The chain combines TRBV9 with TRBJ2-7; maybe TRBD2 (6 bases). Germline-derived CDR1 and CDR2 are SGDLS and YYNGEE. The CDR3 has 14 amino acids. Trimming cost V 3 bases and J 0 bases, with 10 bases left between them. In DNA, the CDR3 is TGTGCCAGCAGCGAGGACTATGGCTCCTACGAGCAGTACTTC. Residues: CASSEDYGSYEQYF. Together with reference TRBV9 and TRBJ2-7, the CDR3 gives the full variable domain: DSGVTQTPKHLITATGQRVTLRCSPRSGDLSVYWYQQSLDQGLQFLIQYYNGEERAKGNILERFSAQQFPDLHSELNLSSLELGDSALYFCASSEDYGSYEQYFGPGTRLTVT.

The chain has TRBV29-1 and TRBJ2-1, with 9 bases fitting TRBD2. The CDR3 has 12 residues. Germline V gives CDR1 SQVTM, CDR2 ANQGSEA. With 6 bases clipped from V and 6 bases from J, the junction kept 3 bases outside the gene matches. This CDR3 reads CSVISGSNEQFF. The CDR3 coding sequence is TGCAGCGTGATTAGCGGGAGCAATGAGCAGTTCTTC.

The chain employs TRBV19 and TRBJ1-6; 9 bases align to TRBD1. Germline values: CDR1 LNHDA, CDR2 SQIVND (reference sequence). V gave up 7 bases and J gave up 7 bases; unmatched junction bases: 5. The CDR3 consists of 14 residues. The CDR3 protein is CASTLTGGNSPLHF. The CDR3 DNA sequence: TGTGCCAGTACCCTGACAGGGGGAAATTCACCCCTCCACTTT.

The genes are TRBV3-1 (or the pseudogene TRBV3-2) and TRBJ2-1; D is uncertain. The ends were cut back, 4 bases at V and 5 bases at J, with 9 bases in the middle. This CDR3 is 13 amino acids long. Germline values: CDR1 LGHDT, CDR2 YNNKEL (reference sequence). The CDR3 reads CASSLGPNNEQFF. In DNA, the CDR3 is TGTGCCAGCAGCCTCGGACCCAACAATGAGCAGTTCTTC.

The J gene is TRBJ2-7, the V gene TRBV3-1 (or the pseudogene TRBV3-2), with 12 bases identical to TRBD2. The J segment lost 9 bases and the V segment lost 0 bases, leaving 3 bases of the junction unmatched. This CDR3 contains 14 residues. The V gene's germline CDR1 is LGHDT and CDR2 YNNKEL (reference sequence). CDR3 protein: CASSQEQLAGGQYF. The DNA for the CDR3 is TGTGCCAGCAGCCAAGAACAACTAGCGGGAGGGCAGTACTTC.

This chain links TRBV14 with TRBJ2-5, with D possibly being TRBD2 (6 bases). Germline-derived CDR1 and CDR2 are SGHDN and FVKESK. This CDR3 region has 14 residues. Trimming pared 2 bases from V and 6 bases from J, leaving 13 bases between. The CDR3 is CASSQWGGIKTQYF. In nucleotides, the CDR3 is TGTGCCAGCAGCCAATGGGGCGGGATTAAGACCCAGTACTTC.

This rearrangement joins TRBV7-8 to TRBJ1-1, with a tentative D call TRBD1 (6 bases). The ends were cut back, 4 bases at V and 4 bases at J, with 16 bases in the middle. This CDR3 has 15 amino acids. The germline gives CDR1 SGHVS, CDR2 FQNEAQ. As DNA, the CDR3 is TGTGCCAGCAGCTCTCCCGACAGGAGTGGCACTGAAGCTTTCTTT. Amino acid sequence: CASSSPDRSGTEAFF.

This chain connects TRBV29-1 to TRBJ1-5; D might be TRBD1 (6 bases). Germline-derived CDR1 and CDR2 are SQVTM and ANQGSEA. This CDR3 is built from 15 residues. The V and J ends lost 6 bases and 2 bases respectively, with 17 bases between them. As DNA, the CDR3 is TGCAGCGTCCGAACACAGGGTGGCGGCAATCAGCCCCAGCATTTT. It encodes CSVRTQGGGNQPQHF.

The chain combines TRBV30 with TRBJ2-3; D may be TRBD1 or TRBD2 (5 bases each). Germline V gene sequence: CDR1 GTSNPN, CDR2 SVGIG (reference sequence). There are 12 residues in the CDR3. Between the trimmed V and J ends, which lost 0 bases and 10 bases, there was a span of 11 bases. The CDR3 region has the DNA TGTGCCTGGAGTGTACTCGGGGACGCGCAGTATTTT. Amino acids: CAWSVLGDAQYF.

The V gene is TRBV29-1, the J gene TRBJ2-1, with a weak D call TRBD2 (5 bases). Germline V lookup: CDR1 SQVTM, CDR2 ANQGSEA. V dropped 4 bases and J dropped 8 bases, with 12 bases sitting between them. The CDR3 length is 12 residues. CDR3 bases: TGCAGCGTTGTCTCGGCTAGCTATGAGCAGTTCTTC. Protein sequence: CSVVSASYEQFF.

The CDR3 DNA is TGTGCCAGCAGCTCCGGACAGGGCGTCAGTGAAAAACTGTTTTTT. It specifies CASSSGQGVSEKLFF. The chain uses TRBV7-9 and TRBJ1-4, with 8 bases that match TRBD1. The J segment lost 7 bases and the V segment lost 4 bases, leaving 8 bases of the junction unmatched. The CDR3 runs to 15 residues. Germline V CDR1 and CDR2: SEHNR, FQNEAQ (reference sequence).

This clone is a singleton in its sample. This chain joins TRBV28 and TRBJ2-7, with a weak D call TRBD2 (6 bases). This CDR3 region has 13 residues. The germline CDR1 and CDR2 sequences are MDHEN and SYDVKM. V was cut by 3 bases and J by 4 bases, with 10 bases left in between. The CDR3 DNA is TGTGCCAGCAGTTTCACTGGGGGGTACGAGCAGTACTTC. As protein: CASSFTGGYEQYF. The whole variable domain, filled in from reference TRBV28 and TRBJ2-7, reads DVKVTQSSRYLVKRTGEKVFLECVQDMDHENMFWYRQDPGLGLRLIYFSYDVKMKEKGDIPEGYSVSREKKERFSLILESASTNQTSMYLCASSFTGGYEQYFGPGTRLTVT.

The sample holds one count of this clone. V and J are TRBV5-1 and TRBJ2-1; D possibly corresponds to TRBD2 (6 bases). This CDR3 has 15 amino acids. The V end lost 1 base, the J end lost 3 bases, and 11 bases lay between the germline ends. Germline V gives CDR1 SGHRS, CDR2 YFSETQ. Written as DNA, the CDR3 is TGCGCCAGCAGCTTGTTGGCGGGATACTACAATGAGCAGTTCTTC. It encodes CASSLLAGYYNEQFF.

The DNA of the CDR3 is TGTGCCAGCAGCCCGAGGGGGACAGGGTGGAAGAACACTGAAGCTTTCTTT. This sequence encodes CASSPRGTGWKNTEAFF. The chain employs TRBV7-9 and TRBJ1-1; TRBD1 agrees at 9 bases. This CDR3 region has 17 residues. Germline trimming cut 5 bases from V and 1 base from J; bases unmatched to any gene: 11. Germline CDR1 is SEHNR and CDR2 is FQNEAQ (reference sequence).

This sequence joins TRBV14 and TRBJ2-2, with 10 bases identical to TRBD1. The CDR3 loop spans 17 amino acids. The V segment lost 1 base and the J segment 4 bases; nucleotides outside the gene matches: 6. Germline CDR1 SGHDN, CDR2 FVKESK. As DNA, the CDR3 is TGTGCCAGCAGCCAAGGCTCCGGGACAGGGGTCACCGGGGAGCTGTTTTTT. It codes for CASSQGSGTGVTGELFF.

This chain joins TRBV29-1 and TRBJ1-1; TRBD1 agrees at 7 bases. Per germline, CDR1 SQVTM and CDR2 ANQGSEA. V shed 7 bases and J 0 bases; nucleotides not matched to a gene: 5. This CDR3 spans 13 amino acids. The CDR3 bases are TGCAGCGCTAGGGGACAGCTGAACACTGAAGCTTTCTTT. The encoded protein is CSARGQLNTEAFF. The variable domain in full, completed from reference TRBV29-1 and TRBJ1-1, reads SAVISQKPSRDICQRGTSLTIQCQVDSQVTMMFWYRQQPGQSLTLIATANQGSEATYESGFVIDKFPISRPNLTFSTLTVSNMSPEDSSIYLCSARGQLNTEAFFGQGTRLTVV.

The V gene is TRBV28, the J gene TRBJ2-3; D may match TRBD1 or TRBD2 (5 bases each). V lost 3 bases and J lost 5, with 15 bases in between. The CDR3 loop spans 15 amino acids. Per germline, CDR1 MDHEN and CDR2 SYDVKM. CDR3 nucleotide sequence: TGTGCCAGCAGTTTTGGGGGTATGGTGGTAGATACGCAGTATTTT. This translates into CASSFGGMVVDTQYF. Together with reference TRBV28 and TRBJ2-3, the CDR3 gives the full variable domain: DVKVTQSSRYLVKRTGEKVFLECVQDMDHENMFWYRQDPGLGLRLIYFSYDVKMKEKGDIPEGYSVSREKKERFSLILESASTNQTSMYLCASSFGGMVVDTQYFGPGTRLTVL.

This chain uses TRBV5-1 with TRBJ2-3; the D is unclear. CDR1 and CDR2 from the germline V gene are SGHRS and YFSETQ. The CDR3 extends over 14 amino acids. V lost 6 bases, J lost 2 bases, and 13 bases lay in between. For the CDR3, the DNA is TGCGCCAGCAAGCGAGTGGCCTACACAGATACGCAGTATTTT. This translates into CASKRVAYTDTQYF. The variable domain in full, with the rest retrieved from reference TRBV5-1 and TRBJ2-3, is KAGVTQTPRYLIKTRGQQVTLSCSPISGHRSVSWYQQTPGQGLQFLFEYFSETQRNKGNFPGRFSGRQFSNSRSEMNVSTLELGDSALYLCASKRVAYTDTQYFGPGTRLTVL.

The V call is TRBV28, the J call TRBJ2-1, with D perhaps TRBD2 (5 bases). Germline assignment: CDR1 MDHEN and CDR2 SYDVKM. The V and J ends lost 4 bases and 0 bases respectively, with 22 bases between them. CDR3 length: 19 residues. CDR3 loop: CASSSGLLSRRSSYNEQFF. CDR3 DNA sequence: TGTGCCAGCAGTTCCGGACTCCTCTCCAGACGCAGCTCCTACAATGAGCAGTTCTTC.

The chain is built from TRBV11-2 and TRBJ1-1; weak D call: TRBD1 (6 bases). The V gene lost 5 bases and the J gene lost 5 bases, with 12 bases spanning the gap. CDR1 and CDR2 from the germline V gene are SGHAT and FQNNGV. The CDR3 is made up of 13 amino acids. CDR3 sequence: CASSTTGRTEAFF. The CDR3 DNA reads as TGTGCCAGCAGCACCACAGGGAGGACTGAAGCTTTCTTT.

The rearrangement links TRBV7-6 to TRBJ1-2; D is unresolved. V dropped 3 bases and J dropped 2 bases, with 10 bases sitting between them. Looked up from germline, CDR1 is SGHVS and CDR2 is FNYEAQ. This CDR3 has 14 amino acids. The CDR3 coding sequence is TGTGCCAGCAGCTTCATAGGGCCGAACTATGGCTACACCTTC. It yields the protein CASSFIGPNYGYTF. Looking up the rest from reference TRBV7-6 and TRBJ1-2 gives the full variable domain: GAGVSQSPRYKVTKRGQDVALRCDPISGHVSLYWYRQALGQGPEFLTYFNYEAQQDKSGLPNDRFSAERPEGSISTLTIQRTEQRDSAMYRCASSFIGPNYGYTFGSGTRLTVV.

CDR3 coding DNA: TGTGCCAGCAGACCCGGGACAGCTGGTCAGGCACCCCTCCACTTT. Encoded protein: CASRPGTAGQAPLHF. This chain uses TRBV2 with TRBJ1-6, with TRBD1 matching over 7 bases. CDR1 and CDR2 from the germline V gene are SNHLY and FYNNEI. The CDR3 is 15 residues long. V lost 6 bases to trimming and J lost 11 bases; unmatched junction nucleotides: 13.